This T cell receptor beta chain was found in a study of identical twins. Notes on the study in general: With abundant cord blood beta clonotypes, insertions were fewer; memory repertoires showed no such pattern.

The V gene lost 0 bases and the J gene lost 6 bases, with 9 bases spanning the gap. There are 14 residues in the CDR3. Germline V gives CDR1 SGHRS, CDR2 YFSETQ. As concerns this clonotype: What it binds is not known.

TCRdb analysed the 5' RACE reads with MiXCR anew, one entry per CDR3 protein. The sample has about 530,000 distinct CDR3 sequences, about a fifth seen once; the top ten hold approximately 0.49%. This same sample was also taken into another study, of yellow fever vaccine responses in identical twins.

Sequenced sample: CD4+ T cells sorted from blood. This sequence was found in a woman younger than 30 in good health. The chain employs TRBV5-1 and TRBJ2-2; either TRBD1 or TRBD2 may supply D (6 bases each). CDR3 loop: CASSLEGGSGELFF. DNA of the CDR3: TGCGCCAGCAGCTTGGAAGGGGGGTCCGGGGAGCTGTTTTTT.